What follows describes a single T cell receptor (beta chain). Germline lookup yields CDR1 SGDLS and CDR2 YYNGEE. The CDR3 is 16 residues long. The data are from a study of cytomegalovirus exposure and HLA in healthy donors. Use of 60 Vbeta and 13 Jbeta primers characterized the PCR. Generated by immunoSEQ multiplex PCR, the TCRdb table keeps only in-frame clones and is missing some. The sample comprises 200,000 to 250,000 clones, around nine tenths of which are singletons, and roughly 0.99% rests with the top ten. The sample consisted of PBMCs. V gene TRBV9 combines with J gene TRBJ2-5; 8 bases align to TRBD1. The DNA end favors TRBJ2-7, so the J call may be wrong. The sequence came from a woman younger than 30 in good health and CMV-seronegative. CDR3 sequence: CASSVDPRQGSHEQYF. The CDR3 DNA reads as TGTGCCAGCAGCGTAGACCCGAGACAGGGGTCCCACGAGCAGTACTTC.